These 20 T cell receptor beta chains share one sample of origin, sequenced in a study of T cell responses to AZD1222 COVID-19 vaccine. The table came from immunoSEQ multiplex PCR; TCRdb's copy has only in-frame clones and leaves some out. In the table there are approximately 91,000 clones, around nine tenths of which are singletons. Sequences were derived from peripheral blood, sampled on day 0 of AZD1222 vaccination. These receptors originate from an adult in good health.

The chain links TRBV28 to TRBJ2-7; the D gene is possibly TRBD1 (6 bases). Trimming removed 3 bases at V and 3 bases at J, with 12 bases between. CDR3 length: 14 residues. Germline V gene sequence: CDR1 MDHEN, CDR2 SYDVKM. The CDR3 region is CASSLSQQGYEQYF. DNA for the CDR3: TGTGCCAGCAGTTTGTCCCAACAGGGCTACGAGCAGTACTTC.

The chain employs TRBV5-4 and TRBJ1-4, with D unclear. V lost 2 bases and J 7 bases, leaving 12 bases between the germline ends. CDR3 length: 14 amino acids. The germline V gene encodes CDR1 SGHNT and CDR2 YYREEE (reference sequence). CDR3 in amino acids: CASSFGGFAEKLFF. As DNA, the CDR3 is TGTGCCAGCAGCTTTGGAGGGTTTGCTGAAAAACTGTTTTTT.

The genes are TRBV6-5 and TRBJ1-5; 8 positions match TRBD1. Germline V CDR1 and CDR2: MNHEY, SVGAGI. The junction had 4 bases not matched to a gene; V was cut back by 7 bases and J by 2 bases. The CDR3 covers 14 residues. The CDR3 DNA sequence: TGTGCCAGCAAAACAGGGGGGGGCAATCAGCCCCAGCATTTT. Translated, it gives CASKTGGGNQPQHF.

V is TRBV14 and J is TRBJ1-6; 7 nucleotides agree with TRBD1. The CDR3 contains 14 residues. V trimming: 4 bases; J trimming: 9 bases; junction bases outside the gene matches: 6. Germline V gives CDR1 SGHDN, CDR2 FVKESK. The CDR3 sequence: CASSPQGIGSPLHF. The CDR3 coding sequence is TGTGCCAGCAGCCCACAGGGGATCGGTTCACCCCTCCACTTT.

The CDR3 region is CASSIGNRDRSSYEQYF. The DNA of the CDR3 is TGTGCCAGTAGTATCGGAAACCGGGACAGAAGCTCCTACGAGCAGTACTTC. The chain couples TRBV19 to TRBJ2-7, with 7 bases fitting TRBD1. The CDR3 has 17 amino acids. Looked up from germline, CDR1 is LNHDA and CDR2 is SQIVND (reference sequence). Germline trimming cut 3 bases from V and 0 bases from J; bases unmatched to any gene: 11.

In nucleotides, the CDR3 is TGCAGTGCTAGCGGGCCTGGGGGCTACACCTTC. It specifies CSASGPGGYTF. The chain recombines TRBV20-1 with TRBJ1-2; D is undetermined. Trimming removed 3 bases at V and 8 bases at J, with 10 bases between. Germline V gene sequence: CDR1 DFQATT, CDR2 SNEGSKA (reference sequence). CDR3 size: 11 residues.

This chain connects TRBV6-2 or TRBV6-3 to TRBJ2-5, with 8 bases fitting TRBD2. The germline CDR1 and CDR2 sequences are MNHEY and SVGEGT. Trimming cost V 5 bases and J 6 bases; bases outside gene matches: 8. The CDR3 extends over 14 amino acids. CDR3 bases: TGTGCCAGCAGTCGAGGACTAGCCGCTCAGACCCAGTACTTC. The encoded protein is CASSRGLAAQTQYF.

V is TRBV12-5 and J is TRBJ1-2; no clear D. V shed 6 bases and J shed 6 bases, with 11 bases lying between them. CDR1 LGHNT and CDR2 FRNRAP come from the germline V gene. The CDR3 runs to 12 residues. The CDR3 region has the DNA TGTGCTAGTGGCCCCGATATTGATGGCTACACCTTC. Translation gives CASGPDIDGYTF.

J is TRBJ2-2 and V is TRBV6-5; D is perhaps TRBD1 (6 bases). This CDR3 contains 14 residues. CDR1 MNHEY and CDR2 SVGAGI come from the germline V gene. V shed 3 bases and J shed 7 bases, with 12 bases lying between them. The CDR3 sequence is CASSYSRGVGELFF. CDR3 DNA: TGTGCCAGCAGTTATAGCAGGGGTGTCGGGGAGCTGTTTTTT.

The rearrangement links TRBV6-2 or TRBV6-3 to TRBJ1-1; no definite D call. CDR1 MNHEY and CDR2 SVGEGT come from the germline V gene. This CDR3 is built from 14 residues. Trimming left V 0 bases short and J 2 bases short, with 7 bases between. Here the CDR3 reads CASSYSAVNTEAFF. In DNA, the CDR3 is TGTGCCAGCAGTTACTCAGCAGTAAACACTGAAGCTTTCTTT.

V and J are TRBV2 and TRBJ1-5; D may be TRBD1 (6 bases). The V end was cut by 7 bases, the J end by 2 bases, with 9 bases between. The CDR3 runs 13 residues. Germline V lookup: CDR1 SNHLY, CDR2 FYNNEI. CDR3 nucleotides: TGTGCCAGCACCCGACAGGGCAATCAGCCCCAGCATTTT. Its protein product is CASTRQGNQPQHF.

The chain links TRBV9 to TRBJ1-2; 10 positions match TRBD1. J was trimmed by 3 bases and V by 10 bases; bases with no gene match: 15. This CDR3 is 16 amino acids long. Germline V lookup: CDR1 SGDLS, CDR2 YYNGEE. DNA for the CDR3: TGTGCCTCCAGAGGGACAGGGGATTTAAAGGACTATGGCTACACCTTC. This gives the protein CASRGTGDLKDYGYTF.

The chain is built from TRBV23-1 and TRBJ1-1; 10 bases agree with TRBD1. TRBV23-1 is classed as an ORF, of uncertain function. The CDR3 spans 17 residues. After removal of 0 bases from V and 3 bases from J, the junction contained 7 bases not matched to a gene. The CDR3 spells CASSQSTGGLGYTEAFF. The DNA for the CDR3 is TGCGCCAGCAGTCAATCGACAGGGGGCCTCGGGTACACTGAAGCTTTCTTT.

The CDR3 DNA sequence: TGTGCCAGCAGCCCCGGGCTCCAGGAGACCCAGTACTTC. Translated, it gives CASSPGLQETQYF. The chain carries TRBV7-8 and TRBJ2-5, with D unresolved. CDR1 and CDR2 from the germline V gene are SGHVS and FQNEAQ. Between the trimmed V and J ends, which lost 5 bases and 5 bases, there was a span of 12 bases. CDR3 length: 13 amino acids.

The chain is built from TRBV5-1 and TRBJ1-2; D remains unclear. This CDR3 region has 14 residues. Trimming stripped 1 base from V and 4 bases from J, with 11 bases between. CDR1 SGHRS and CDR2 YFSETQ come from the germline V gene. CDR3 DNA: TGCGCCAGCAGCTTGAGTCGGCCCGGCTATGGCTACACCTTC. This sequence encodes CASSLSRPGYGYTF.

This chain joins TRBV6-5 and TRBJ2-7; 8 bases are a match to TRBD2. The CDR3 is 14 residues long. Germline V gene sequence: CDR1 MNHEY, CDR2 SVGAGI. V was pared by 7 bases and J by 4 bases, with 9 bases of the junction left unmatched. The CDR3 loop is CASMRGGRQYEQYF. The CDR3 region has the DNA TGTGCCAGCATGCGCGGGGGGCGCCAGTACGAGCAGTACTTC.

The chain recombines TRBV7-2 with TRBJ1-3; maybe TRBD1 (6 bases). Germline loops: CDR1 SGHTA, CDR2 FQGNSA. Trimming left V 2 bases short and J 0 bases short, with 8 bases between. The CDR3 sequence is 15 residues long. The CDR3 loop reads CASSLTGTSGNTIYF. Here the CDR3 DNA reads TGTGCCAGCAGCTTAACAGGGACCTCTGGAAACACCATATATTTT.

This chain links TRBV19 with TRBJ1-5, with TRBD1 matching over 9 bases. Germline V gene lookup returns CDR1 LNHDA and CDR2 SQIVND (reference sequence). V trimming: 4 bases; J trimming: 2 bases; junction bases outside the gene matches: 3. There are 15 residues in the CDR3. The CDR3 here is CASSRDREGNQPQHF. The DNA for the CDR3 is TGTGCCAGTAGTAGGGACAGGGAAGGCAATCAGCCCCAGCATTTT.

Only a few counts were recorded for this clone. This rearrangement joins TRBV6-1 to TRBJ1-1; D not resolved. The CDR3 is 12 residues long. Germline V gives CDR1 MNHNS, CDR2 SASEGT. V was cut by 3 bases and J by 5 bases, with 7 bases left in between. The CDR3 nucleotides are TGTGCCAGCAGTGACCCTGGAACTGAAGCTTTCTTT. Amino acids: CASSDPGTEAFF.

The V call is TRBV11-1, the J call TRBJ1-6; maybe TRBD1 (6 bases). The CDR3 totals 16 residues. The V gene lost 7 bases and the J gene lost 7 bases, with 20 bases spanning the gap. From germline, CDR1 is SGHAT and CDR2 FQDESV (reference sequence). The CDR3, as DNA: TGTGCCAGCAACAGGGCCGTTGGAATGGAGAATTCACCCCTCCACTTT. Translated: CASNRAVGMENSPLHF. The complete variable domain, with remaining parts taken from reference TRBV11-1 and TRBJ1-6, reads EAEVAQSPRYKITEKSQAVAFWCDPISGHATLYWYRQILGQGPELLVQFQDESVVDDSQLPKDRFSAERLKGVDSTLKIQPAELGDSAMYLCASNRAVGMENSPLHFGNGTRLTVT.